Listed below are T cell receptor beta chains from one sample, sequenced in a study of T cell responses to AZD1222 COVID-19 vaccine. Data came from immunoSEQ multiplex PCR; TCRdb stores just in-frame clones and leaves some out. Here the sample spans about 130,000 clones, 85% to 95% being singletons. This material consisted of peripheral blood, taken on day 0 of AZD1222 vaccination. These TCRs come from an adult in good health. Each CDR3 is given with its conserved first and last residue. The D gene is left open where the match is weak. Expanded clones get a size class; other rows say once, few or many, or leave the size out.

size	D	V	J	DNA	CDR3
-	TRBD1	TRBV9	TRBJ2-5	TGTGCCAGCAGCGGCTACGGGACAGGGGGCGGGAAGACCCAGTACTTC	CASSGYGTGGGKTQYF
-	-	TRBV7-9	TRBJ2-2	TGTGCCAGCATCGACGGGATATATCCGAACACCGGGGAGCTGTTTTTT	CASIDGIYPNTGELFF
-	-	TRBV18	TRBJ2-5	TGTGCCAGCTCACCACCGTCTCCGGAGACCCAGTACTTC	CASSPPSPETQYF
-	TRBD1	TRBV6-5	TRBJ1-1	TGTGCCAGCAGTCCCCCAGGGGGTCTCAGTGAAGCTTTCTTT	CASSPPGGLSEAFF
once	-	TRBV6-6	TRBJ2-3	TGTGCCAGCAGTGCGGGATCCACCACAGATACGCAGTATTTT	CASSAGSTTDTQYF
-	-	TRBV9	TRBJ2-2	TGTGCCAGCAGCGAGGCGAACACCGGGGAGCTGTTTTTT	CASSEANTGELFF
-	-	TRBV30	TRBJ2-1	TGTGCCTGGAGTGTATACCGGACCGTCTACAATGAGCAGTTCTTC	CAWSVYRTVYNEQFF
-	-	TRBV5-4	TRBJ2-2	TGTGCCAGCATCGTGACTAACACCGGGGAGCTGTTTTTT	CASIVTNTGELFF
-	-	TRBV11-3	TRBJ2-1	TGTGCCAGCAGCCGGGCAAACAATGAGCAGTTCTTC	CASSRANNEQFF
once	TRBD1	TRBV9	TRBJ2-7	TGTGCCAGCAGCACGGCCGGGACAGGAGGGGTTGAGCAGTACTTC	CASSTAGTGGVEQYF
-	TRBD1	TRBV27	TRBJ1-2	TGTGCCAGCAGTCGACCCTCGGGACAGGGACTCTATGGCTACACCTTC	CASSRPSGQGLYGYTF
-	TRBD2	TRBV12-5	TRBJ2-1	TGTGCTAGTGGTGGATTAGCGGGAGTCTACAATGAGCAGTTCTTC	CASGGLAGVYNEQFF
-	-	TRBV5-1	TRBJ2-7	TGCGCCAGCAGCTTGGGCAGGGACGAGCAGTACTTC	CASSLGRDEQYF
-	TRBD2	TRBV18	TRBJ2-7	TGTGCCAGCTCACCCGGGACTAGCGGTTACGAGCAGTACTTC	CASSPGTSGYEQYF
-	-	TRBV4-2	TRBJ1-4	TGTGCCAGCAGCCGCGAGTCGCAGGGGCCTGAAAAACTGTTTTTT	CASSRESQGPEKLFF
-	-	TRBV28	TRBJ1-1	TGTGCCAGCAACAGCTATCACGGGATGAACACTGAAGCTTTCTTT	CASNSYHGMNTEAFF
-	-	TRBV6-1	TRBJ1-6	TGTGCCAGCAGTGAGGTCTGGCAGGGAAGCTCACCCCTCCACTTT	CASSEVWQGSSPLHF
once	TRBD2	TRBV28	TRBJ2-5	TGTGCCAGCAGTTTGAGGGGGACTAGTCAAGAGACCCAGTACTTC	CASSLRGTSQETQYF
-	-	TRBV7-9	TRBJ2-7	TGTGCCAGCAGCCGGGACTACGAGCAGTACTTC	CASSRDYEQYF
-	-	TRBV5-4	TRBJ1-6	TGTGCCAGCAGACTGGACCAGGACGGAGATAATTCACCCCTCCACTTT	CASRLDQDGDNSPLHF
-	-	TRBV4-3	TRBJ2-1	TGCGCCAGCAGCCAAGGCCTCCATCGCTCCTACAATGAGCAGTTCTTC	CASSQGLHRSYNEQFF
-	-	TRBV19	TRBJ1-5	TGTGCCAGTAGTATGCCCGATCAGCCCCAGCATTTT	CASSMPDQPQHF
-	-	TRBV4-1	TRBJ2-3	TGCGCCAGCAGCCAAGATGAGGGCAGGACAGATACGCAGTATTTT	CASSQDEGRTDTQYF
-	TRBD1	TRBV6-6	TRBJ1-4	TGTGCCAGCAGTCGACAGGGGTTCAATGAAAAACTGTTTTTT	CASSRQGFNEKLFF
-	-	TRBV7-9	TRBJ1-2	TGTGCCAGCAGCCTAGGTACCTATGGCTACACCTTC	CASSLGTYGYTF
-	-	TRBV3-1/TRBV3-2	TRBJ2-3	TGTGCCAGCAGCCAAGTGGGCGACCCGGGGGATACGCAGTATTTT	CASSQVGDPGDTQYF
-	TRBD1	TRBV27	TRBJ1-1	TGTGCCAGCAGCCCGGGACAGGGGGCGCAGTTCGACACTGAAGCTTTCTTT	CASSPGQGAQFDTEAFF
-	TRBD1	TRBV30	TRBJ1-6	TGTGCCTGGAGTGTACCGACAGGGGTAACCTCACCCCTCCACTTT	CAWSVPTGVTSPLHF
-	-	TRBV3-1/TRBV3-2	TRBJ2-1	TGTGCCAGCAGCCGGGAACCGGGACACGAGCAGTTCTTC	CASSREPGHEQFF
-	-	TRBV19	TRBJ2-2	TGTGCCAGTACTCTCCGGGAGAACACCGGGGAGCTGTTTTTT	CASTLRENTGELFF
-	-	TRBV2	TRBJ1-5	TGTGCCAGCAGTGAAGAACAGGGCGGTCAGCCCCAGCATTTT	CASSEEQGGQPQHF
-	TRBD2	TRBV9	TRBJ2-7	TGTGCCAGCAGCGTTGGGACTAGCGGGAGTTACGAGCAGTACTTC	CASSVGTSGSYEQYF
-	TRBD2	TRBV3-1/TRBV3-2	TRBJ2-2	TGTGCCAGCAGCCAAGGAGCGGGAGGCACCGGGGAGCTGTTTTTT	CASSQGAGGTGELFF
-	-	TRBV5-1	TRBJ1-1	TGCGCCAGCAGCTTGGCCGGGCAGAGGAACACTGAAGCTTTCTTT	CASSLAGQRNTEAFF
few	TRBD2	TRBV6-6	TRBJ2-7	TGTGCCAGCAGTTACCCCCCGGCGGGAGGTACGTACGAGCAGTACTTC	CASSYPPAGGTYEQYF
-	-	TRBV5-1	TRBJ1-3	TGCGCCAGCAGCTTTGGTCGGCCTAGCTCTGGAAACACCATATATTTT	CASSFGRPSSGNTIYF
-	TRBD1	TRBV11-2	TRBJ2-5	TGTGCCAGCAGCAAAGGACAGGGGCAAGAGACCCAGTACTTC	CASSKGQGQETQYF
-	-	TRBV7-9	TRBJ2-3	TGTGCCAGCAGCTTCTCATCGGGAACTATCACAGATACGCAGTATTTT	CASSFSSGTITDTQYF
once	TRBD1	TRBV9	TRBJ1-2	TGTGCCAGCAGCGTCCTCCCGCTAGGACAGGGGGGATTTTCTTATGGCTACACCTTC	CASSVLPLGQGGFSYGYTF
-	-	TRBV19	TRBJ2-1	TGTGCCAGTAGTATCGGGGACAGCGGGCGGAATGAGCAGTTCTTC	CASSIGDSGRNEQFF
few	-	TRBV4-3	TRBJ1-1	TGCGCCAGCAGCCAAGGCTTGGGACCCTGGAACACTGAAGCTTTCTTT	CASSQGLGPWNTEAFF
-	TRBD1	TRBV30	TRBJ2-3	TGTGCCTGGAGTGTACAGGGGGTAGATAGCACAGATACGCAGTATTTT	CAWSVQGVDSTDTQYF
-	TRBD2	TRBV11-2	TRBJ2-5	TGTGCCAGCAGCTCCCTAGCGGGAGGGCCGGCCCAGTACTTC	CASSSLAGGPAQYF
once	TRBD2	TRBV5-4	TRBJ2-1	TGTGCCAGCAGCCCCTCCTCTGGACTAGCGCGTGGCAATGAGCAGTTCTTC	CASSPSSGLARGNEQFF
-	-	TRBV4-2	TRBJ2-7	TGTGCCAGCAGCCAGACGCGACTGGGCGAGCAGTACTTC	CASSQTRLGEQYF
-	-	TRBV4-1	TRBJ1-1	TGCGCCAGCAGGAGTGCGACTATGAACACTGAAGCTTTCTTT	CASRSATMNTEAFF
-	TRBD1	TRBV7-9	TRBJ2-7	TGTGCCAGCAGCCTCGGACAGGGACGTAGCGAGCAGTACTTC	CASSLGQGRSEQYF
-	TRBD1	TRBV5-6	TRBJ1-5	TGTGCCAGCAGCTTACAGGGGTACAATCAGCCCCAGCATTTT	CASSLQGYNQPQHF
-	-	TRBV9	TRBJ1-1	TGTGCCAGCGCAGCACAGGCCGTGGAGCTTAACACTGAAGCTTTCTTT	CASAAQAVELNTEAFF
-	TRBD1	TRBV19	TRBJ2-3	TGTGCCAGTAGTAGCGACCTGGGACAGGGAAACAAGGGCCACACAGATACGCAGTATTTT	CASSSDLGQGNKGHTDTQYF
-	-	TRBV19	TRBJ2-2	TGTGCCAGTAGTATCTCGGCATCCCACGGGGTAAACACCGGGGAGCTGTTTTTT	CASSISASHGVNTGELFF
-	-	TRBV7-2	TRBJ1-1	TGTGCCAGCAGCCTGGGGGTTTTGGGGGTGACTGAAGCTTTCTTT	CASSLGVLGVTEAFF
once	-	TRBV30	TRBJ2-1	TGTGCCTGGAGTATGGGATATGAGCAGTTCTTC	CAWSMGYEQFF
-	-	TRBV28	TRBJ1-2	TGTGCCAGCAGTCCAGGGCTCTATGGCTACACCTTC	CASSPGLYGYTF
once	TRBD1	TRBV11-2	TRBJ2-7	TGTGCCAGCAGCCGAAACTCCGGGACAGGGGAGGAAGGGCAGTACTTC	CASSRNSGTGEEGQYF
-	-	TRBV27	TRBJ2-7	TGTGCCAGCAGTTTCAGCGGGTTGCCATACGAGCAGTACTTC	CASSFSGLPYEQYF
-	-	TRBV9	TRBJ2-5	TGTGCCAGCAGCCCTTCCTCCCTTACTCCTAAAGAGACCCAGTACTTC	CASSPSSLTPKETQYF